This T cell receptor beta chain is drawn from a study of T cell responses to AZD1222 COVID-19 vaccine. Study-wide results and caveats: Targeting of unmutated variant regions was reportedly seen in nearly half of spike-specific TCRs. There were mostly white British donors and more females than males, and clonal diversity was possibly underestimated. CD4 TCRs covered the whole spike, strongest at regions 160-218 and 743-854.

Here immunoSEQ multiplex PCR was the method, and the copy in TCRdb shows in-frame clones only, minus some. The profile shows approximately 150,000 clones, over 85% of them singletons. As to this clone: Its antigen is not known.

The length of the CDR3 is 16 residues. The V end was cut by 1 base, the J end by 0 bases, with 13 bases between. Per the germline V gene, CDR1 is MDHEN and CDR2 is SYDVKM. The rearrangement links TRBV28 to TRBJ2-7; D is tentatively TRBD1 or TRBD2 (5 bases each). Here the sequenced sample was peripheral blood, taken on day 0 of AZD1222 vaccination. This TCR was recovered from an adult in good health. CDR3 DNA: TGTGCCAGCAGTTTATTTGCAGGGAGTAGCTCCTACGAGCAGTACTTC. Translating gives CASSLFAGSSSYEQYF.